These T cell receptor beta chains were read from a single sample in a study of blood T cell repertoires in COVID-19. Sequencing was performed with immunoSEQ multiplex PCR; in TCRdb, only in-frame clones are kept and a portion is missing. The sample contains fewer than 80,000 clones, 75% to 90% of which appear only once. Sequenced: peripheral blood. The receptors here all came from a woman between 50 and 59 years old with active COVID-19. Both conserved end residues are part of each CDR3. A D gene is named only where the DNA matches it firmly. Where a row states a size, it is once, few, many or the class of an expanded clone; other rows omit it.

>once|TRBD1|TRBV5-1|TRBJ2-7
CASSRPDREPYEQYF
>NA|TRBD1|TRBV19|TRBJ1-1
CASSTGGATEAFF
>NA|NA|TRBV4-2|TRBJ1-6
CASSPTHGADSSYNSPLHF
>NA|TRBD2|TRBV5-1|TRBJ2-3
CASRELAGTPRTDTQYF
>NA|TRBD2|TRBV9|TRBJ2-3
CASSVGIALGGEPQYF
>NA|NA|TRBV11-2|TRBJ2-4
CASSWPHEGSLAKNIQYF
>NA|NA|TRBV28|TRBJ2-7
CASSLLSYEQYF
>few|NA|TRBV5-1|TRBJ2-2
CASRLAVNTGELFF
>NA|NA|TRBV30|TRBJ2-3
CAWSREWQASTDTQYF
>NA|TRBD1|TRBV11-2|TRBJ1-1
CASSTTGGRLGTEAFF
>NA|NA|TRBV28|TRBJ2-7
CASRWGGSNEQYF
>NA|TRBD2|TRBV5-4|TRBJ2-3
CASSLEGTSCSDTQYF
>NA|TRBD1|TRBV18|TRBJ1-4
CASSPGLTGADEKLFF
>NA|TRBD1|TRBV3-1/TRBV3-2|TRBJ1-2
CASSQGDSVYGYTF